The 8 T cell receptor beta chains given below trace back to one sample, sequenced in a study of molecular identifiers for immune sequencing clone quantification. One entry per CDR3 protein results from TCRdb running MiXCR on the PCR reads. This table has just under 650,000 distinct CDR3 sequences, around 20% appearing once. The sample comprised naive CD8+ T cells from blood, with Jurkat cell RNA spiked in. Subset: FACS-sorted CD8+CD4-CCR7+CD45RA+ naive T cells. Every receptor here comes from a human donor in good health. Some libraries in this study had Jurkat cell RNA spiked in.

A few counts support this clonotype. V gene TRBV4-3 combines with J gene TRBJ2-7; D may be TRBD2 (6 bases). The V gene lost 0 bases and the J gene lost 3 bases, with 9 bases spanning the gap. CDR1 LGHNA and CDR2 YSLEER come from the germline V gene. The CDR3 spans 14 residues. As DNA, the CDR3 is TGCGCCAGCAGCCAAGAGGGGGGTATCTACGAGCAGTACTTC. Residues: CASSQEGGIYEQYF.

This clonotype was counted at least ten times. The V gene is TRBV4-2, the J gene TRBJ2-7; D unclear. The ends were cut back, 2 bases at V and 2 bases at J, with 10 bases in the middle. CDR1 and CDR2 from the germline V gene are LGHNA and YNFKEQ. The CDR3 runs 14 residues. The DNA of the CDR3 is TGTGCCAGCAGCCAACCTGACTCGACCTACGAGCAGTACTTC. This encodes CASSQPDSTYEQYF.

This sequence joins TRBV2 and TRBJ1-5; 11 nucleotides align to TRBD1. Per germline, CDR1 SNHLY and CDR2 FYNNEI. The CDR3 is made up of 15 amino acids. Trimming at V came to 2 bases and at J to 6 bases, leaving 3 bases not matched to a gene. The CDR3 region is CASSERTGGGQPQHF. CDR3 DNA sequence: TGTGCCAGCAGTGAACGGACAGGGGGCGGTCAGCCCCAGCATTTT.

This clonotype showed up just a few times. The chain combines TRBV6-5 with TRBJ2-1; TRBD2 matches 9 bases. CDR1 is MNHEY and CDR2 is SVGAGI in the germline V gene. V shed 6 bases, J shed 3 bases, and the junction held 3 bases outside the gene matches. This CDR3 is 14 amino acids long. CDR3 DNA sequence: TGTGCCAGCAGCCTTAGCGGGAGCTACAATGAGCAGTTCTTC. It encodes CASSLSGSYNEQFF.

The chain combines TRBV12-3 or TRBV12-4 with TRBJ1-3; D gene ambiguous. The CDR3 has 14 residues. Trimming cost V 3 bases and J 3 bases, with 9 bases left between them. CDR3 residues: CASSFRPLGNTIYF. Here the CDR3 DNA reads TGTGCCAGCAGTTTTCGACCGCTTGGAAACACCATATATTTT.

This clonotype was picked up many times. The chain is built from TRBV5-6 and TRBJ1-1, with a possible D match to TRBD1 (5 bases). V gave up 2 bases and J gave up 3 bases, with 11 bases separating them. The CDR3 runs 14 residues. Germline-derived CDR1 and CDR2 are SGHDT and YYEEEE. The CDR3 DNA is TGTGCCAGCAGCTTTCGACAGATTCACACTGAAGCTTTCTTT. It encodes CASSFRQIHTEAFF.

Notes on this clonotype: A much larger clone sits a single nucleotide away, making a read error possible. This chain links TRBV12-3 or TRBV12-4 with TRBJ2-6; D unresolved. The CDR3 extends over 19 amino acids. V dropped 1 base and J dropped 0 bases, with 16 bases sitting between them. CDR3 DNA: TGTGCCAGCAGTTTAGATCTGCGGATCCCTTACTCTGGGGCCAACGTCCTGACTTTC. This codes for CASSLDLRIPYSGANVLTF.

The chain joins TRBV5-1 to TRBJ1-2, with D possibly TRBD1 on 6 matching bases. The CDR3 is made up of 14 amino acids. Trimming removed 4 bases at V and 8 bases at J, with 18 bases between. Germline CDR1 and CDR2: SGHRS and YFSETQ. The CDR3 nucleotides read TGCGCCAGCAGCCCATCTGGACAGTACAAAGGCTACACCTTC. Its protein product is CASSPSGQYKGYTF.